This T cell receptor (beta chain) was found in a study of blood T cell repertoires in COVID-19. TCRdb keeps only in-frame clones here, not all; method: immunoSEQ multiplex PCR. The table lists approximately 240,000 clones, about 80% of them singletons. To note about this clone: In the same sample, other DNA sequences code for this CDR3.

V lost 11 bases and J lost 8, with 28 bases in between. The CDR3 sequence is 16 residues long. Per germline, CDR1 SGHVS and CDR2 FQNEAQ. The source of this sequence is a woman between 55 and 75 years old with acute or convalescent COVID-19. This sequence joins TRBV7-8 and TRBJ2-1; maybe TRBD2 (5 bases). The sample was peripheral blood. This CDR3 is CARRPAGRAASHEQFF. As DNA, the CDR3 is TGTGCCCGCCGCCCCGCCGGGCGGGCTGCCAGCCATGAGCAGTTCTTC.